The subject of this entry is one TCR beta chain. Its antigen is unknown. No base quality information exists; no much larger clone differs at one position. A cohort of approximately 30 patients with locally advanced or metastatic urothelial carcinoma, treated at Memorial Sloan Kettering on a trial protocol, was included. Peripheral blood mononuclear cells were collected from each patient pretreatment and during treatment, giving between 1 and 8 total time points per patient. The Qiagen DNeasy Blood extraction kit was used to purify genomic DNA from total PBMCs and tumor samples. PBMCs were collected pretreatment and during treatment, and were isolated and stored as previously described. Synthetic TCR analog templates were spiked into each PCR to estimate absolute template abundance from read counts. The immunoSEQ assay used bias-controlled V and J gene primers to amplify TCRbeta CDR3 regions from genomic DNA. Rearranged TCRbeta segments were sequenced at approximately 20X coverage. Concerning the study's data processing: Sequencing errors were corrected by clustering, and CDR3s were annotated against IMGT so that V, D and J genes could be assigned. Out-of-frame and stop-codon sequences were excluded, and only productive TCRbeta rearrangements were used in downstream analyses. To compute clonality, Shannon entropy was normalized by the log of the number of unique productive sequences and then subtracted from one. Clones differing between time points or between blood and tumor were identified by Fisher's exact test with Benjamini-Hochberg correction at adjusted p below 0.01. The table comes from immuneACCESS by way of TCRdb, which keeps in-frame sequences with V and J called. Part of the clones is missing from these tables; in studies checked, under half for an unresolved V gene and the rest for unknown reasons. V, J and clone size derive from that table, while D and trimming were established from the DNA sequence. Here the sample has 70,000 or so clones; about 89% occur a single time. The ten most abundant clones make up 3% to 4% of the sample.

There are 15 amino acids in the CDR3, from cysteine to phenylalanine inclusive. The retained sequence is limited to the CDR3, 45 bases, with the frame set at the first base. Reading the germline V gene (reference sequence) gives CDR1 SEHNR and CDR2 FQNEAQ. Trimming leaves V shorter by 5 bases and J shorter by 5 bases, with the junction holding 7 bases beyond the gene matches. The data are from a study of PD-L1 blockade in urothelial cancer (dated by TCRdb to about 2017). Turning to the overall study: Therapy was started in the mid-2010s for all patients, and atezolizumab 1,200 mg was administered intravenously every 3 weeks. Over 28 patients had pretreatment blood TCR-seq, some 24 had at least one posttreatment blood collection, and some 24 had tumor TCR-seq. In the same patients who had TCR sequencing, pretreatment tumors also underwent whole exome sequencing and RNA sequencing. The study was an exploratory multi-omic analysis of somatic, immune and clinical correlates of response to PD-L1 blockade with atezolizumab in urothelial cancer. About 10 patients achieved durable clinical benefit and about 19 did not. Blood samples were analyzed at two time points: 3 weeks after treatment start (second dose) and 6 weeks after treatment start. Durable clinical benefit was defined as progression-free survival longer than 6 months, and TCR features were also tested against progression-free and overall survival. About 85% of the roughly 29 patients were males with bladder-origin urothelial cancer, and about 65% of the roughly 30 reported a prior smoking history. Blood samples gave a median of about 130,000 T cells and tens of thousands of unique TCRs, with a median clonality of 0.080. Patients had an ECOG performance status of 0 or 1 and had received between 0 and 3 prior chemotherapy regimens. Pretreatment tumor samples, along with matched peripheral blood collected serially before and after atezolizumab treatment, underwent TCR sequencing. Points the paper makes about the study in general: Patients with durable benefit showed greater expansion of tumor-associated TCR clones in peripheral blood 3 weeks after starting treatment (n of about 22, p = 0.022). Because the sample size was small (n of about 30) and many of the analyses were exploratory, the results are meant to be hypothesis-generating. A pretreatment peripheral blood TCR clonality below the median was linked to improved progression-free and overall survival.

This chain is built from TRBV7-9 and TRBJ2-7, with 12 junctional bases fitting TRBD1. The starting material was PBMCs, obtained around atezolizumab (anti-PD-L1) treatment. This receptor was identified in a man in his fifties or sixties with urothelial cancer. The CDR3 protein sequence reads: CASSQLGTGGDEQYF. The nucleotides read TGTGCCAGCAGCCAGCTTGGGACAGGGGGCGACGAGCAGTACTTC.